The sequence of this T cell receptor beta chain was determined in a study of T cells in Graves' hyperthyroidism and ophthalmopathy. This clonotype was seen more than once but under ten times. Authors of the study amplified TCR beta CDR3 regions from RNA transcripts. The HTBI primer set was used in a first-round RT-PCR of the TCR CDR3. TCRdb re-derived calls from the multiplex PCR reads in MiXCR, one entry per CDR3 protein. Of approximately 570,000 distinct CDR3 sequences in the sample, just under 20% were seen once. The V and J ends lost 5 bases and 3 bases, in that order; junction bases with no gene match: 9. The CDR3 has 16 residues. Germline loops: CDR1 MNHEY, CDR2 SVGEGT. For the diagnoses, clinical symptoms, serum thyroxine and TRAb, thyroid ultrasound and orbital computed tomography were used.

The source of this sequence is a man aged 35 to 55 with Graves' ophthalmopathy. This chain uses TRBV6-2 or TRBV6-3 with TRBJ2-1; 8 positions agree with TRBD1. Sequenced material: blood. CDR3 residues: CASSDDRDRNYNEQFF. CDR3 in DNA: TGTGCCAGCAGTGACGACCGGGACAGGAACTACAATGAGCAGTTCTTC.